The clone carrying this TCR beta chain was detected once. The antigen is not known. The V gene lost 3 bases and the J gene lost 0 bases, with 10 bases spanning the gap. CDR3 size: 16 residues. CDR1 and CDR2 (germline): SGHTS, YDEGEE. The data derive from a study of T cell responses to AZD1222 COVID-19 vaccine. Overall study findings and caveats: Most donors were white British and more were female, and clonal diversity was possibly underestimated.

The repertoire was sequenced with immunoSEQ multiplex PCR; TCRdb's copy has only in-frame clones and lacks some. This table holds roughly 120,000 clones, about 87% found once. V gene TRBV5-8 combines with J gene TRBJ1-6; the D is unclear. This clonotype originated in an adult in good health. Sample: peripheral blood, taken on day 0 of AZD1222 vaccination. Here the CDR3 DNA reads TGTGCCAGCAGCTCGTCTCGCAGCTCCTATAATTCACCCCTCCACTTT. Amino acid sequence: CASSSSRSSYNSPLHF.